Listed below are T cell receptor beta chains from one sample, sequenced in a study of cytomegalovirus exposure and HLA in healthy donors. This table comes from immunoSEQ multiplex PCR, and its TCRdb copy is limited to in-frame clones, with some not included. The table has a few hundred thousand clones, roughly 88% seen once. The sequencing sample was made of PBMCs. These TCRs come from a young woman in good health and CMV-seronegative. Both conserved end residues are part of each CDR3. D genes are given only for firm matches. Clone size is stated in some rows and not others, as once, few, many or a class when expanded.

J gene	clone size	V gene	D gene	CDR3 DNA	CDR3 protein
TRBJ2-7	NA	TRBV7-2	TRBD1	TGTGCCAGCAGCGGACCAGGGGGCGCGAGGGAGCAGTACTTC	CASSGPGGAREQYF
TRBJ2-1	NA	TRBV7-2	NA	TGTGCCAGCACCCGTCCCGGCAGGGTCCATGAGCAGTTCTTC	CASTRPGRVHEQFF
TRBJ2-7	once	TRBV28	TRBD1	TGTGCCAGCAGTCCCACAGGGGGCAGGACCTACGAGCAGTACTTC	CASSPTGGRTYEQYF
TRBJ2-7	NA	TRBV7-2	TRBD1	TGTGCCAGCAGCCGGGACAGGGTAAACGAGCAGTACTTC	CASSRDRVNEQYF
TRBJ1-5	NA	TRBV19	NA	TGTGCCAGTAGTACAACACAGGCATGGGGCAATCAGCCCCAGCATTTT	CASSTTQAWGNQPQHF
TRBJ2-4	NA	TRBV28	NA	TGTGCCAGCAGTTTAGTCACAGGGAACATTCAGTACTTC	CASSLVTGNIQYF
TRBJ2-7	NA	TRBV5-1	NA	TGCGCCAGCAGCTTCGGGGGTTCCTACGAGCAGTACTTC	CASSFGGSYEQYF
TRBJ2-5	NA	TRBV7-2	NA	TGTGCCAGCAGCCGAATCGCTAACCCGAGCGAGACCCAGTACTTC	CASSRIANPSETQYF
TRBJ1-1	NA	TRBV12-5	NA	TGTGCTAGTGGTTTGGTTGAAAACGCGGGAGGGGGGGCAGCTGAAGCTTTCTTT	CASGLVENAGGGAAEAFF
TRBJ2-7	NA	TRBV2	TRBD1	TGTGCCAGCAGTCACCCGGGACAGGACTTATCCTACGAGCAGTACTTC	CASSHPGQDLSYEQYF
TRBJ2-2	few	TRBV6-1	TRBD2	TGTGCCAGCAGTGAAGCGGGGGGGACCGGGGAGCTGTTTTTT	CASSEAGGTGELFF
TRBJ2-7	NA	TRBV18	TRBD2	TGTGCCAGCTCACCCCAGGGAGGGTCCTACGAGCAGTACTTC	CASSPQGGSYEQYF
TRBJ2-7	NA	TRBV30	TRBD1	TGTGCCTGGAGTCCAGGGGGCGGCTACGAGCAGTACTTC	CAWSPGGGYEQYF
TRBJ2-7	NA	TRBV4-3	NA	TGCGCCAGCAGCCCGTCCCTTTACTACGAGCAGTACTTC	CASSPSLYYEQYF
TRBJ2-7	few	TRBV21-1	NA	TGTGCCAGCAGCGCTTTGTTTTCCGGGACTAGGGTCTACGAGCAGTACTTC	CASSALFSGTRVYEQYF
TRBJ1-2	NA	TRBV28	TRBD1	TGTGCCAGCAGGACGGGACAGGTCTACTTTGGTTACACCTTC	CASRTGQVYFGYTF
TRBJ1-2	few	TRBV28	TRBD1	TGTGCCAGCCGGACAGGGTACAGCTATGGCTACACCTTC	CASRTGYSYGYTF
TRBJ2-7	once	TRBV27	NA	TGTGCCAGCAGTTTTAGCGGTTATTCCTACGAGCAGTACTTC	CASSFSGYSYEQYF
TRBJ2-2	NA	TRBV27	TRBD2	TGTGCCAGTTTTAGCGGGAGGGCGGCCGGGGAGCTGTTTTTT	CASFSGRAAGELFF
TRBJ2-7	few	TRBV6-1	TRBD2	TGTGCCAGCAGTGAGGCAGGGACTACCTACGAGCAGTACTTC	CASSEAGTTYEQYF
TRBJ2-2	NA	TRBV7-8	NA	TGTGCCAGCAGCTTAGGTCGCCGGGACACCGGGGAGCTGTTTTTT	CASSLGRRDTGELFF
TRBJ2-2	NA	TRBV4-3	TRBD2	TGCGCCAGCAGCCAAGATCCCCCAGGCGGGAGGACCGGGGAGCTGTTTTTT	CASSQDPPGGRTGELFF
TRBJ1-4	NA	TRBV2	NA	TGTGCCAGCAGGAACCCCAGGAATGAAAAACTGTTTTTT	CASRNPRNEKLFF
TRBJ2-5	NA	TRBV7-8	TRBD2	TGTGCCAGCAGCCAAACAACCGGGACTAGCGGGAAAGAGACCCAGTACTTC	CASSQTTGTSGKETQYF
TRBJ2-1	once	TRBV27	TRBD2	TGTGCCAGCAGTTTATCGGTGACTAGCCAGCAACAGTTCTTC	CASSLSVTSQQQFF
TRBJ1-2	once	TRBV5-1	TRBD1	TGCGCCAGCAGCTTACCGGGACAGGAAAACTATGGCTACACCTTC	CASSLPGQENYGYTF
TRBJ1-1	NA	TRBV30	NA	TGTGCCTGGGCTGACTCCCGGGACACTGAAGCTTTCTTT	CAWADSRDTEAFF
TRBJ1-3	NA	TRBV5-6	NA	TGTGCCAGCAGCTTGGTCTTCGCGGGGCCCGGAAACACCATATATTTT	CASSLVFAGPGNTIYF
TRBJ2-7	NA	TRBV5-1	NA	TGCGCCAGCAGCTTGGGAGGACAGGGGACTAGTGAGCAGTACTTC	CASSLGGQGTSEQYF
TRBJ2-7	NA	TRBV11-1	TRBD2	TGTGCCAGCAGACAGGACGGGAGGGCCTACGAGCAGTACTTC	CASRQDGRAYEQYF
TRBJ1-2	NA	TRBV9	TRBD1	TGTGCCAGCAGCCAGGGACAGATCCTTAACTATGGCTACACCTTC	CASSQGQILNYGYTF
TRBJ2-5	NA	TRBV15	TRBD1	TGTGCCACCAGCAGAGGGGGACAGGGGGAGGAGACCCAGTACTTC	CATSRGGQGEETQYF
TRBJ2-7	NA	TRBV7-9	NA	TGTGCCAGCAGCACAACTTCTAGCGACACGAACTACGAGCAGTACTTC	CASSTTSSDTNYEQYF
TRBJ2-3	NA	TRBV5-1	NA	TGCGCCAGCAAGGAGGCGGGAACAGATACGCAGTATTTT	CASKEAGTDTQYF
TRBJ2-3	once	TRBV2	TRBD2	TGTGCCAGCAGTGAAGGAACAAGCGGGAGGTTGAGAGATACGCAGTATTTT	CASSEGTSGRLRDTQYF
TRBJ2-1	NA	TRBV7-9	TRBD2	TGTGCCAGCAGCCCGAGGACTAGCGGGAGTCGTGAGCAGTTCTTC	CASSPRTSGSREQFF
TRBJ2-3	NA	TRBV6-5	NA	TGTGCCAGCAGTTACTGGGGGACTGGGGGCACAGATACGCAGTATTTT	CASSYWGTGGTDTQYF
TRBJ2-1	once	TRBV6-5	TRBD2	TGTGCCAGCAGTTACGAGCGGGAGGAGGGTTTAGATGAGCAGTTCTTC	CASSYEREEGLDEQFF
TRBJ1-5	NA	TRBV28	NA	TGTGCCAGCAGTTTAGGGCGGGGGGCTGGGCAGCCCCAGCATTTT	CASSLGRGAGQPQHF
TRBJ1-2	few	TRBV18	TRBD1	TGTGCCAGCTCGCCTGCAGGGGGCCATGGCTACACCTTC	CASSPAGGHGYTF
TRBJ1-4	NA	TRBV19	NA	TGTGCCAGTAGCGCAGATGGGACACACGGGGAAAAACTGTTTTTT	CASSADGTHGEKLFF
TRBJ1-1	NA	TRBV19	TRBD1	TGTGCCAGTAGTATCGCAGACAGGGGGCTTCTGAACACTGAAGCTTTCTTT	CASSIADRGLLNTEAFF
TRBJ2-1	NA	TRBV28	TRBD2	TGTGCCAGCAGTGAAGGACTAGCAGACGACAATGAGCAGTTCTTC	CASSEGLADDNEQFF
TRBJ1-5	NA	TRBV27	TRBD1	TGTGCCAGCAGTTTATCCCAGGGGGATAGCAATCAGCCCCAGCATTTT	CASSLSQGDSNQPQHF
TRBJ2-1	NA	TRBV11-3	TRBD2	TGTGCCAGCAGCTCAACACTAATTCGCGCGGGAGGGTGGGATGAGCAGTTCTTC	CASSSTLIRAGGWDEQFF
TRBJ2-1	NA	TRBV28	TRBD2	TGTGCCAGCAGTTTTAGCGGGAGCTCCTACAATGAGCAGTTCTTC	CASSFSGSSYNEQFF
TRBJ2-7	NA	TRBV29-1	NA	TGCAGCGTTGTTGGGGGCGAGGCGGACGAGCAGTACTTC	CSVVGGEADEQYF
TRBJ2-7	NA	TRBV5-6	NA	TGTGCCAGCAGCTTCGGCAGGGTCGAGCAGTACTTC	CASSFGRVEQYF
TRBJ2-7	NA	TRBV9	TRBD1	TGTGCCAGCAGCGTAGGGGAGGGGACAGGGGGACTCTACGAGCAGTACTTC	CASSVGEGTGGLYEQYF
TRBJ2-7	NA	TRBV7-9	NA	NA	CASSFGPGVSYEQYF
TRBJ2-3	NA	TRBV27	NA	TGTGCCAGCAGTTTATGGGGCCCCGTGGCAGATACGCAGTATTTT	CASSLWGPVADTQYF